This T cell receptor beta chain was documented in a study of T cell changes during pregnancy in multiple sclerosis. The V and J ends lost 4 bases and 9 bases, in that order; junction bases with no gene match: 11. CDR1 GTSNPN and CDR2 SVGIG come from the germline V gene (reference sequence). This CDR3 comprises 15 residues. Sequencing used immunoSEQ multiplex PCR; TCRdb keeps in-frame clones, though not all of them. The sample carries some 22,000 clones, roughly 84% recorded once. This TCR was recovered from a female donor with multiple sclerosis, enrolled in a pregnancy study. This chain connects TRBV30 to TRBJ2-1; 11 bases are shared with TRBD2. This sample comprised CD8+ T cells from peripheral blood mononuclear cells, obtained after pregnancy. CDR3 DNA sequence: TGTGCCTGGATTACCTTAGCGGGAGGGCGAAGTGAGCAGTTCTTC. Its protein product is CAWITLAGGRSEQFF.